Below are 8 T cell receptor beta chains sequenced from a single sample in a study of neurological immune-mediated disorders. TCRdb fed the 5' RACE reads into MiXCR, producing one record per CDR3 protein. The sample lists about 52,000 distinct CDR3 sequences; about 4.1% were seen once. Sequenced sample: PBMCs. Receptors originate from a man between 60 and 75 years old with multiple sclerosis.

This clonotype was detected ten times or more. The CDR3 coding sequence is TGTGCCAGCAGACGCGGACTAGCGGGAGTAACATTCGCCGGGGAGCTGTTTTTT. The encoded protein is CASRRGLAGVTFAGELFF. The chain links TRBV6-5 to TRBJ2-2; TRBD2 agrees at 13 bases. The CDR3 extends over 18 amino acids. The ends lost 6 bases at V and 6 bases at J; junction bases unmatched: 13. The germline gives CDR1 MNHEY, CDR2 SVGAGI.

This clonotype has a count of ten or more. The chain is built from TRBV7-8 and TRBJ1-6, with D uncertain. The CDR3 has 15 amino acids. V shed 1 base and J shed 6 bases, with 10 bases lying between them. CDR1 is SGHVS, CDR2 FQNEAQ, per germline. The CDR3: CASSLESARNSPLHF. DNA of the CDR3: TGTGCCAGCAGCTTAGAATCGGCCCGTAATTCACCCCTCCACTTT.

This clonotype was observed many times. The chain links TRBV20-1 to TRBJ2-7, with 10 bases identical to TRBD2. The germline gives CDR1 DFQATT, CDR2 SNEGSKA (reference sequence). The CDR3 contains 15 residues. Trimming cost V 2 bases and J 2 bases; bases outside gene matches: 6. In DNA form, the CDR3 reads TGCAGTGCTAGAATTACTAGCGGGGCCCCCTACGAGCAGTACTTC. Encoded protein: CSARITSGAPYEQYF.

This clonotype was counted only a few times. The rearrangement links TRBV20-1 to TRBJ2-7; tentative D call: TRBD2 (6 bases). Germline V gene lookup returns CDR1 DFQATT and CDR2 SNEGSKA (reference sequence). The CDR3 sequence is 15 residues long. With 0 bases removed from V and 3 bases from J, the gap between germline ends came to 15 bases. The CDR3 region is CSARDRDFVGYEQYF. The DNA for the CDR3 is TGCAGTGCTAGAGATAGGGACTTCGTCGGCTACGAGCAGTACTTC.

As for this clonotype: This may be a read error: a much more frequent sequence differs by one nucleotide. The limits of the CDR3 on the DNA are not certain, so only TCRdb's listed CDR3 is given. This chain connects TRBV6-6 to TRBJ1-5; TRBD1 is the table's D call, not checked against the DNA. The CDR3 is 14 residues long, ends included. Per germline, CDR1 MNHNY and CDR2 SVGAGI (reference sequence). CDR3 protein: CASSWGAGNQPQNF.

This clonotype came up a few times. The V call is TRBV20-1, the J call TRBJ2-5, with TRBD2 matching 13 bases. The CDR3 runs 15 residues. V was pared by 6 bases and J by 2 bases, with 6 bases of the junction left unmatched. Germline CDR1 is DFQATT and CDR2 is SNEGSKA (reference sequence). CDR3 region: CSAHTSGRGQETQYF. The CDR3 DNA follows: TGCAGTGCCCACACTAGCGGGAGGGGGCAAGAGACCCAGTACTTC.

In regard to this clonotype: The CDR3 does not close with the conserved phenylalanine or tryptophan, likely indicating a read error. The chain employs TRBV5-1 and TRBJ1-1, with D tentatively TRBD1 (5 bases). V lost 0 bases and J 3 bases, leaving 6 bases between the germline ends. Per germline, CDR1 SGHRS and CDR2 YFSETQ. The length of the CDR3 is 13 residues. The CDR3 DNA sequence: TGCGCCAGCAGCTTGGTCAGGGACACTGAAGCTTTCAAT. It specifies CASSLVRDTEAFN.

This clonotype was observed at least ten times. The chain couples TRBV29-1 to TRBJ1-1; TRBD1 might be the D (6 bases). CDR1 SQVTM and CDR2 ANQGSEA come from the germline V gene. This CDR3 is 13 amino acids long. The CDR3 here is CSGSGTMNTEAFF. The CDR3, as DNA: TGCAGTGGCTCGGGGACAATGAACACTGAAGCTTTCTTT.